This T cell receptor (beta chain) emerged from a study of blood T cell repertoires in COVID-19. Study-wide background: Sources were T cells, B-cell-depleted T cells, or PBMCs; the material itself was cDNA or gDNA.

Clinical history reported by participants formed the basis on which cohorts were assigned. Clones were read by immunoSEQ multiplex PCR, and TCRdb kept only the in-frame ones, dropping some. The table has about 280,000 clones, approximately 82% seen once. The CDR3 is made up of 14 amino acids. The germline V gene has CDR1 SGHRS and CDR2 YFSETQ. Trimming left V 0 bases short and J 6 bases short, with 12 bases between. This chain joins TRBV5-1 and TRBJ1-2; D might be TRBD1 (5 bases). The source is a man in his forties who had been exposed to COVID-19. Material: PBMCs or T cells enriched from blood (not recorded which). The CDR3 is CASSLVAGRDGYTF. The CDR3 nucleotides are TGCGCCAGCAGCTTGGTGGCAGGGCGCGATGGCTACACCTTC.